The 9 T cell receptor beta chains presented below share a single source sample, sequenced in a study of blood T cell repertoires in COVID-19. TCRdb's copy holds only in-frame clones and misses some; the assay was immunoSEQ multiplex PCR. The sample carries roughly 230,000 clones, roughly nine tenths recorded once. Sequencing input: peripheral blood. These receptors were obtained from a woman in her forties who had recovered from COVID-19.

The gene calls are TRBV11-2 and TRBJ2-7; a possible D gene is TRBD1 (6 bases). Trimming removed 4 bases from V and 2 bases from J, with 12 bases in between. CDR1 is SGHAT, CDR2 FQNNGV, per germline. CDR3 size: 14 residues. The CDR3 spells CASSSNRVTYEQYF. The CDR3 DNA reads TGTGCCAGCAGCTCCAACAGGGTTACCTACGAGCAGTACTTC.

This sequence joins TRBV3-1 (or the pseudogene TRBV3-2) and TRBJ1-5; D call uncertain. Germline lookup yields CDR1 LGHDT and CDR2 YNNKEL (reference sequence). V was shortened by 3 bases and J by 7 bases, with 13 bases between the two germline ends. The CDR3 spans 14 residues. CDR3 sequence reads: CASSQAVGRQPQHF. Here the CDR3 DNA reads TGTGCCAGCAGCCAGGCGGTTGGAAGGCAGCCCCAGCATTTT.

The chain joins TRBV7-9 to TRBJ1-6; D gene uncertain. Germline values: CDR1 SEHNR, CDR2 FQNEAQ (reference sequence). The CDR3 consists of 13 residues. The germline V and J ends were trimmed by 4 bases and 9 bases, with 10 bases remaining between them. The CDR3, as DNA: TGTGCCAGCAGCTCCGGTAGTTTTTCACCCCTCCACTTT. As protein: CASSSGSFSPLHF.

The genes are TRBV5-4 and TRBJ2-1, with 8 positions matching TRBD2. Germline V gives CDR1 SGHNT, CDR2 YYREEE (reference sequence). This CDR3 has 15 amino acids. V shed 2 bases and J 3 bases; nucleotides not matched to a gene: 4. CDR3 nucleotides: TGTGCCAGCAGCTTTGCGGGAGGAAGCTACAATGAGCAGTTCTTC. This encodes CASSFAGGSYNEQFF.

The chain is built from TRBV5-1 and TRBJ2-3; D is possibly TRBD2 (6 bases). Germline CDR1 is SGHRS and CDR2 is YFSETQ. The CDR3 is made up of 15 amino acids. The germline V and J ends were trimmed by 7 bases and 0 bases, with 15 bases remaining between them. The CDR3 nucleotides read TGCGCCAGCGGCGAGGTAGCGGTTAGCACAGATACGCAGTATTTT. Its protein is CASGEVAVSTDTQYF.

This chain uses TRBV5-4 with TRBJ2-1; 13 nucleotides match TRBD2. V lost 3 bases, J lost 10 bases, and 10 bases stayed unmatched. CDR1 is SGHNT and CDR2 is YYREEE in the germline V gene (reference sequence). The CDR3 is 16 residues long. DNA for the CDR3: TGTGCCAGCAGCTCCAACGGACTAGCGGGAGTTCAGGAGCAGTTCTTC. This gives the protein CASSSNGLAGVQEQFF.

The CDR3 sequence is CASNPGSGANVLTF. The CDR3 DNA sequence: TGTGCCAGCAACCCGGGATCTGGGGCCAACGTCCTGACTTTC. The rearrangement links TRBV5-5 to TRBJ2-6; TRBD2 might be the D (5 bases). V lost 6 bases, J lost 1 base, and 8 bases lay in between. CDR3 size: 14 residues. The germline gives CDR1 SGHKS, CDR2 YYEKEE (reference sequence). Full variable domain (remainder filled in from reference TRBV5-5 and TRBJ2-6): DAGVTQSPTHLIKTRGQQVTLRCSPISGHKSVSWYQQVLGQGPQFIFQYYEKEERGRGNFPDRFSARQFPNYSSELNVNALLLGDSALYLCASNPGSGANVLTFGAGSRLTVL.

The rearrangement joins TRBV5-1 to TRBJ1-3; 9 bases align to TRBD1. V lost 5 bases and J lost 2; bases outside the gene matches: 14. The CDR3 extends over 18 amino acids. Per germline, CDR1 SGHRS and CDR2 YFSETQ. In DNA form, the CDR3 reads TGCGCCAGCAGAGGAGGGACAGGGCCCCTGAGGCCTGGAAACACCATATATTTT. As protein: CASRGGTGPLRPGNTIYF.

J is TRBJ2-1 and V is TRBV3-1 (or the pseudogene TRBV3-2); D remains ambiguous. Germline V gives CDR1 LGHDT, CDR2 YNNKEL (reference sequence). The V end was cut by 2 bases, the J end by 9 bases, with 5 bases between. The CDR3 consists of 11 residues. CDR3 residues: CASSQSREQFF. CDR3 DNA sequence: TGTGCCAGCAGCCAATCCCGTGAGCAGTTCTTC.